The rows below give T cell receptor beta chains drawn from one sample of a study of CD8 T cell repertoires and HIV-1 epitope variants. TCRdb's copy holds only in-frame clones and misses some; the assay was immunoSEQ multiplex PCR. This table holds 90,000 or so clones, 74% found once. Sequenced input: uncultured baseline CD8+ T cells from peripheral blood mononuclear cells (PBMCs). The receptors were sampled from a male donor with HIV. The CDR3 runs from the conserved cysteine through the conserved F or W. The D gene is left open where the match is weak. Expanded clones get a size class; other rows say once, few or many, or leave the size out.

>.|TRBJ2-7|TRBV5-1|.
CASSSQGNEQYF
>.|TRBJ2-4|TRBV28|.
CASSLHFGGTIDIQYF
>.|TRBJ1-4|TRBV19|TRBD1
CASSEVGQGYEKLFF
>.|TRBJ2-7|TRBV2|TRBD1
CASKPQTGDYEQYF
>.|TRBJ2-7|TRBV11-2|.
CASSPVLTPYPLGEQYF
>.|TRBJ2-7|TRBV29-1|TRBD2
CSATSGGGTYEQYF
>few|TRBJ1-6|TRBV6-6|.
CASSPAGDNSPLHF
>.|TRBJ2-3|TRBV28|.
CASTPQGRAPDF
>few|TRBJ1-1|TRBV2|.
CASFEGAWTAIKNSNTEAFF
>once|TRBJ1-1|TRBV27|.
CASSRAGSMNTEAFF
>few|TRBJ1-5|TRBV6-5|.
CASSLLGNQPQHF
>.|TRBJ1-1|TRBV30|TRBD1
CAWSTGSRSEAFF
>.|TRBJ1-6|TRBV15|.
CATSRGGRSPLHF
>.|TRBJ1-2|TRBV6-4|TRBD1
CASCGPQGATNYGYTF
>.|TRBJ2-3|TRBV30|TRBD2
CAWGPRGNTQYF
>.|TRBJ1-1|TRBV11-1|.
CASSLTAGGTEAFF
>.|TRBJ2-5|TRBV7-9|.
CASSSGQAGQETQYF
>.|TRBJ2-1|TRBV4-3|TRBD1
CASSGPLGQGAYNEQFF
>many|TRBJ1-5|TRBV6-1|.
CASSETGQNNQPQHF
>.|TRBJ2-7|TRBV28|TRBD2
CASSLPGTSGFIREQYF
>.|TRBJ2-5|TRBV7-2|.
CASSLATGLGQETQYF
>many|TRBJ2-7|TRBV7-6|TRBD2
CASSGLAGAYEQYF
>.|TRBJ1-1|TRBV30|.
CAWSVSLIQTEAFF
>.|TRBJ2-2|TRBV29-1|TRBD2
CSAWTSGGADGELFF
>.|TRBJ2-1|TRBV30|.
CALGSVGNEQFF
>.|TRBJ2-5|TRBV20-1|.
CSARGSETQYF
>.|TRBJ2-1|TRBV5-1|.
CASSLDGPYNEQFF
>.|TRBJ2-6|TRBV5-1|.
CASSSNPRDSGANVLTF
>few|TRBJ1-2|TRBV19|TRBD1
CASSIGQGGGYTF
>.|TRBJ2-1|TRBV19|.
CASSPTGGLYNEQFF
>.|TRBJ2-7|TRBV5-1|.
CASSLAGIGGYEQYF
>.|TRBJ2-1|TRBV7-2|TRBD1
CASHRGLYNEQFF
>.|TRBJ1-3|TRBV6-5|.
CASSSPKSGNTIYF
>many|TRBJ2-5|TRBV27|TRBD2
CASSLGSGRWETQYF
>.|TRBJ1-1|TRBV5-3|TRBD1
CARSSTINRDSLLKMNTEAFF
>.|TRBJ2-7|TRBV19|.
CASSPSDGSYEQYF
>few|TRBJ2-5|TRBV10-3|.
CAISESQGQETQYF
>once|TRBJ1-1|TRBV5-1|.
CASSFDRGTEAFF
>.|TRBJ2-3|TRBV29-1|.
CSVEPRGSSADTQYF
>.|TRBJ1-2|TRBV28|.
CASSPPGASTSYTF
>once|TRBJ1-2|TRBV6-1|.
CASSETGNGGYTF
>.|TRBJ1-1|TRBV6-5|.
CASRSAVIGNTEAFF
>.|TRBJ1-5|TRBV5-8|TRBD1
CASSVQGDDGQPQHF
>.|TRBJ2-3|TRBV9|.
CASSVGLRPSTDTQYF
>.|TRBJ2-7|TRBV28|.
CASLPAGTSYEQYF
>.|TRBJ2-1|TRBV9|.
CASSVAVGRGPRGEQFF
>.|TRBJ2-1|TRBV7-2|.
CASREARGGNEQFF
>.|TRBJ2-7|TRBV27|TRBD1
CASSLQGQGEYEQYF
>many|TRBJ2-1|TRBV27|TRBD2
CASSFIGLAGGNEQFF
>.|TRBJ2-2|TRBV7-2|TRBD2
CASSPGSGGGGELFF
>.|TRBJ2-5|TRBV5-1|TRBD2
CASSLKRGTEAGGQYF
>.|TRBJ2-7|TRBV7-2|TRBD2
CASSSGTSGGYYEQYF
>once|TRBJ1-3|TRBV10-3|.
CASSHSGNTIYF
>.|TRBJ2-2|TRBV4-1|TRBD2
CASSQQTSGREPGELFF
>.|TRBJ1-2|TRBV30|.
CAFSRDYYGYTF
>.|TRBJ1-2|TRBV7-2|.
CASSLSRMNYGYTF
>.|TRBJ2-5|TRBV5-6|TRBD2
CASSLVLAGGQGETQYF
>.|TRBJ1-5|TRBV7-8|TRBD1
CASSLTQGANQPQHF
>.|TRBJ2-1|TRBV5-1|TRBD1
CASSLGSRGSNEQFF
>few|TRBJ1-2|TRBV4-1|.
CASSQDNREPPNYGYTF